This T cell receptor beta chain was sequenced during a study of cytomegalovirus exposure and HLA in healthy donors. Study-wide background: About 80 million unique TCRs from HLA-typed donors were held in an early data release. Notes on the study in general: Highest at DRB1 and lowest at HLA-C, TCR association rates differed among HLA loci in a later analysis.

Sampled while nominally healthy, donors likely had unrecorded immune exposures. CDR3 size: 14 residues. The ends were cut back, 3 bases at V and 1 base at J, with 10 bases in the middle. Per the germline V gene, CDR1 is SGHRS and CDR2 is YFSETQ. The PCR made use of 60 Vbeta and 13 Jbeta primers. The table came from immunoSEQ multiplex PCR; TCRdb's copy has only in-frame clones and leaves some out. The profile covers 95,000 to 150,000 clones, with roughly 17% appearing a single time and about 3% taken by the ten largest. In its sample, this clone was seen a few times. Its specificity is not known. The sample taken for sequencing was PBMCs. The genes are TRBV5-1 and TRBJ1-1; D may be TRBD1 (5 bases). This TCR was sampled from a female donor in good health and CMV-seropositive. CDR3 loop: CASSWGGQNTEAFF. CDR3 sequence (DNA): TGCGCCAGCAGCTGGGGAGGACAGAACACTGAAGCTTTCTTT.